A selection of T cell receptor beta chains follows, all from one sample in a study of response to subunit inactivated influenza vaccine. Via MiXCR, TCRdb re-called the RT-PCR reads, giving one row per CDR3 protein. Among 600,000 to 850,000 distinct CDR3 sequences listed, approximately 15% were seen once. The sample in question was PBMCs from blood, obtained 14 to 15 days before vaccination. These receptors were taken from a man in his fifties or sixties who received an inactivated influenza vaccine. Both conserved end residues are trimmed from each CDR3. The order of the fields is V gene, J gene, D gene, CDR3 protein. A D gene is named only where the DNA matches it firmly.

v_call: TRBV7-9; j_call: TRBJ2-7; d_call: NA; cdr3_aa: ASSLWGLGTYEQY
v_call: TRBV6-1; j_call: TRBJ1-2; d_call: NA; cdr3_aa: ASSMSRTVPYGYT
v_call: TRBV12-3/TRBV12-4; j_call: TRBJ2-3; d_call: TRBD2; cdr3_aa: ASSERTSGTVDTQY
v_call: TRBV7-6; j_call: TRBJ2-2; d_call: NA; cdr3_aa: ASSPHENTGELF
v_call: TRBV3-1; j_call: TRBJ1-5; d_call: NA; cdr3_aa: ASSLKDRCNQPQH
v_call: TRBV20-1; j_call: TRBJ2-7; d_call: TRBD1; cdr3_aa: SADKQGIHEQY
v_call: TRBV7-9; j_call: TRBJ2-3; d_call: TRBD2; cdr3_aa: ASRPSGGALDTQY
v_call: TRBV7-8; j_call: TRBJ2-7; d_call: TRBD1; cdr3_aa: ASSGTGTGSKY
v_call: TRBV9; j_call: TRBJ2-7; d_call: TRBD2; cdr3_aa: ASSPRPGLAGIYEQY
v_call: TRBV12-3/TRBV12-4; j_call: TRBJ2-3; d_call: NA; cdr3_aa: ASSLRARGGSTDTQY